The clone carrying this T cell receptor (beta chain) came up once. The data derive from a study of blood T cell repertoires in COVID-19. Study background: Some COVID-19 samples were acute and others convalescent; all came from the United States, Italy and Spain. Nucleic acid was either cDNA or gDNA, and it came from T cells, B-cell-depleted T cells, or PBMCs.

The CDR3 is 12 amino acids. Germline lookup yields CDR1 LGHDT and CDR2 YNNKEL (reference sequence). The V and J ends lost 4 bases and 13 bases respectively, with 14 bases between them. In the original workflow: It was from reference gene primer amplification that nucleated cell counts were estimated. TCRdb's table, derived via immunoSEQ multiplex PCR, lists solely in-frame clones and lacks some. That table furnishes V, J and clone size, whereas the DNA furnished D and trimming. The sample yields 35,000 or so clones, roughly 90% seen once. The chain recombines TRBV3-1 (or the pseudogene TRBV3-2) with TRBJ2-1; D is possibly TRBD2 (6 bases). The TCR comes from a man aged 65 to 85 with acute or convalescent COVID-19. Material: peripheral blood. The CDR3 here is CASSPTSQGQFF. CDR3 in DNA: TGTGCCAGCAGCCCGACTAGTCAAGGACAGTTCTTC.